One sample yielded the 19 T cell receptor beta chains listed below, sequenced in a study of beta chain features in type 1 diabetes. Every isolated RNA sample was fully reverse transcribed, so sequencing captured expressed TCRB transcripts. This table comes from immunoSEQ multiplex PCR, and its TCRdb copy is limited to in-frame clones, with some not included. The data contain around 500,000 clones, over 10% of them seen just once; the ten biggest clones take up 0.045% to 0.05%. The sample consisted of naive CD4+ T cells from blood. The receptors shown here come from a young woman in good health.

This clone was detected only a few times. An end of the junction does not agree with germline; a read error may underlie this. The J gene is TRBJ2-1, the V gene TRBV4-3, with D unclear. This CDR3 contains 13 residues. CDR1 LGHNA and CDR2 YSLEER come from the germline V gene. The CDR3 spells CASSQVSFNEQFF. The CDR3 region has the DNA TGCGCCAGCAGCCAAGTGTCCTTCAATGAGCAGTTCTTC.

The chain recombines TRBV6-5 with TRBJ2-1; TRBD2 matches 11 bases. The junction had 8 bases not matched to a gene; V was cut back by 6 bases and J by 16 bases. This CDR3 is built from 12 residues. Per the germline V gene, CDR1 is MNHEY and CDR2 is SVGAGI. The CDR3 protein is CASRTTSGRQFF. The CDR3 bases are TGTGCCAGCAGAACTACTAGCGGGAGACAATTCTTC.

This clone has a handful of counts. The chain carries TRBV4-2 and TRBJ2-3; 9 bases are a match to TRBD2. This CDR3 is built from 16 residues. V trimming: 6 bases; J trimming: 4 bases; junction bases outside the gene matches: 11. In germline, CDR1 is LGHNA, CDR2 YNFKEQ. The CDR3 region has the DNA TGTGCCAGCAGTCAAAGGGCCGGGACTAGCTCAGATACGCAGTATTTT. Its translation: CASSQRAGTSSDTQYF.

In this sample, this clone turned up a few times. A junction boundary mismatches the germline segment, possibly from a read error. The chain links TRBV23-1 to TRBJ2-1; 7 bases are a match to TRBD2. TRBV23-1 is classed as an ORF, of uncertain function. The CDR3 has 15 residues. CDR3 DNA: TGCGCCAGCAGTCTTCCTAGCGGCGACGCTCGAACCTGGGTCTTC. This gives the protein CASSLPSGDARTWVF.

On this clone: This specimen includes other DNA sequences encoding the same CDR3. This chain joins TRBV28 and TRBJ2-6; no clear D. Trimming left V 1 base short and J 0 bases short, with 4 bases between. Germline loops: CDR1 MDHEN, CDR2 SYDVKM. This CDR3 is built from 15 residues. CDR3 DNA: TGTGCCAGCAGTTTATCAGGCTCTGGGGCCAACGTCCTGACTTTC. Translation gives CASSLSGSGANVLTF.

The rearrangement links TRBV6-5 to TRBJ2-3, with D maybe TRBD1 (5 bases). This CDR3 region has 11 residues. Germline values: CDR1 MNHEY, CDR2 SVGAGI. V was pared by 10 bases and J by 9 bases, with 14 bases between. CDR3 DNA: TGTGCCACTATTTTTGGGGCAACGCAGTATTTT. It is translated as CATIFGATQYF.

This clone was counted a few times. The rearrangement links TRBV30 to TRBJ1-2, with a tentative D call TRBD1 (6 bases). Germline V CDR1 and CDR2: GTSNPN, SVGIG (reference sequence). The CDR3 is 14 amino acids. V lost 2 bases and J lost 3, with 13 bases in between. The CDR3 DNA reads as TGTGCCTGGAGTATATCGGGGGCTGACTATGGCTACACCTTC. It specifies CAWSISGADYGYTF.

This clone has only a few counts. V usage is TRBV2 and J usage is TRBJ2-3; no reliable D call. There are 11 residues in the CDR3. Trimming took off 5 bases at V and 6 bases at J, with 6 bases between the two ends. The germline V gene encodes CDR1 SNHLY and CDR2 FYNNEI. CDR3: CASSLGDTQYF. The CDR3 DNA is TGTGCCAGCAGTTTGGGGGATACGCAGTATTTT.

The gene calls are TRBV6-5 and TRBJ2-5, with D tentatively TRBD1 (5 bases). The CDR3 is 14 amino acids. The germline V gene has CDR1 MNHEY and CDR2 SVGAGI. V was cut by 8 bases and J by 2 bases, with 15 bases left in between. CDR3 DNA: TGTGCCAGCGGTTCCAGGGTGGGACAAGAGACCCAGTACTTC. It is translated as CASGSRVGQETQYF.

This clone has a handful of counts. The CDR3 DNA is TGTGCCAGCAGAACAGGAGGGCCATATCAGAACACCGGGGAGCTGTTTTTT. Translation gives CASRTGGPYQNTGELFF. This rearrangement joins TRBV5-6 to TRBJ2-2; the D gene is possibly TRBD2 (6 bases). V dropped 5 bases and J dropped 1 base, with 18 bases sitting between them. Germline-derived CDR1 and CDR2 are SGHDT and YYEEEE. This CDR3 is built from 17 residues.

The genes are TRBV9 and TRBJ1-1; weak D call: TRBD1 (5 bases). CDR1 is SGDLS, CDR2 YYNGEE, per germline. V gave up 0 bases and J gave up 8 bases, with 17 bases separating them. The CDR3 loop spans 15 amino acids. CDR3 sequence reads: CASSVDGTGVREAFF. The CDR3 bases are TGTGCCAGCAGCGTAGATGGCACAGGCGTCAGGGAAGCTTTCTTT.

Only a few counts were recorded for this clone. The chain has TRBV29-1 and TRBJ2-3, with 7 nucleotides matching TRBD1. J gave up 2 bases and V 7 bases, and 12 bases lay outside the gene matches. CDR3 length: 15 residues. The germline gives CDR1 SQVTM, CDR2 ANQGSEA. CDR3 loop: CSGVVTGADTDTQYF. The CDR3 coding sequence is TGCAGCGGCGTCGTTACAGGGGCCGACACAGATACGCAGTATTTT.

This clone appeared a few times. The CDR3 bases are TGCAGCGTTGACGATGGGACTCCGCAAGAGACCCAGTACTTC. Translating it yields CSVDDGTPQETQYF. This chain uses TRBV29-1 with TRBJ2-5, with D perhaps matching TRBD2 (6 bases). Trimming removed 3 bases from V and 2 bases from J, with 13 bases in between. The CDR3 runs 14 residues. CDR1 is SQVTM, CDR2 ANQGSEA, per germline. Combining the CDR3 with reference TRBV29-1 and TRBJ2-5 gives the whole variable domain SAVISQKPSRDICQRGTSLTIQCQVDSQVTMMFWYRQQPGQSLTLIATANQGSEATYESGFVIDKFPISRPNLTFSTLTVSNMSPEDSSIYLCSVDDGTPQETQYFGPGTRLLVL.

The rearrangement joins TRBV7-8 to TRBJ2-5, with D possibly TRBD1 on 6 matching bases. The length of the CDR3 is 14 residues. V was cut by 5 bases and J by 4 bases, with 14 bases left in between. CDR1 is SGHVS, CDR2 FQNEAQ, per germline. The CDR3 DNA reads TGTGCCAGCAGCCTAGTCGACAGGAGAGAGACCCAGTACTTC. It translates to CASSLVDRRETQYF. The whole variable domain, filled in from reference TRBV7-8 and TRBJ2-5, reads GAGVSQSPRYKVAKRGQDVALRCDPISGHVSLFWYQQALGQGPEFLTYFQNEAQLDKSGLPSDRFFAERPEGSVSTLKIQRTQQEDSAVYLCASSLVDRRETQYFGPGTRLLVL.

The J gene is TRBJ2-7, the V gene TRBV16; D remains unclear. CDR1 and CDR2 from the germline V gene are KGHSY and FQNENV. The CDR3 is 13 amino acids. V was trimmed by 2 bases and J by 11 bases, leaving 16 bases between them. In nucleotides, the CDR3 is TGTGCCAGCAGCCAAATCTATGCTGTGGGTGAGTACTTC. Its translation is CASSQIYAVGEYF.

This chain uses TRBV5-1 with TRBJ2-1, with no clear D. CDR1 and CDR2 from the germline V gene are SGHRS and YFSETQ. The CDR3 has 15 amino acids. The V end was cut by 4 bases, the J end by 3 bases, with 14 bases between. The CDR3 DNA follows: TGCGCCAGCAGCCCCGACCCCTTCGGCTACAATGAGCAGTTCTTC. The encoded protein is CASSPDPFGYNEQFF. The variable domain in full, completed from reference TRBV5-1 and TRBJ2-1, reads KAGVTQTPRYLIKTRGQQVTLSCSPISGHRSVSWYQQTPGQGLQFLFEYFSETQRNKGNFPGRFSGRQFSNSRSEMNVSTLELGDSALYLCASSPDPFGYNEQFFGPGTRLTVL.

This clone came up a few times. The chain joins TRBV7-2 to TRBJ2-1, with D possibly being TRBD2 (6 bases). The V gene lost 2 bases and the J gene lost 0 bases, with 8 bases spanning the gap. Looked up from germline, CDR1 is SGHTA and CDR2 is FQGNSA. CDR3 length: 15 residues. CDR3 residues: CASSLRLGSYNEQFF. CDR3 DNA: TGTGCCAGCAGCTTAAGACTAGGCTCCTACAATGAGCAGTTCTTC.

This clone appeared a few times. The J gene is TRBJ2-7, the V gene TRBV4-3, with TRBD2 as a possible D gene (5 bases). With 5 bases removed from V and 0 bases from J, the gap between germline ends came to 11 bases. The CDR3 sequence is 14 residues long. The germline gives CDR1 LGHNA, CDR2 YSLEER. The CDR3: CASSRSGSSYEQYF. CDR3 coding DNA: TGCGCCAGCAGCAGGAGCGGCAGCTCCTACGAGCAGTACTTC.

The genes are TRBV2 and TRBJ2-1; 10 bases are shared with TRBD2. J gave up 6 bases and V 1 base, and 18 bases lay outside the gene matches. The CDR3 extends over 20 amino acids. The V gene's germline CDR1 is SNHLY and CDR2 FYNNEI. The CDR3 DNA reads as TGTGCCAGCAGTGAAGAGCCGGGGGCCCCACTAGCGGGAACACGCAATGAGCAGTTCTTC. As protein: CASSEEPGAPLAGTRNEQFF. Supplemented by reference TRBV2 and TRBJ2-1, the full variable domain reads EPEVTQTPSHQVTQMGQEVILRCVPISNHLYFYWYRQILGQKVEFLVSFYNNEISEKSEIFDDQFSVERPDGSNFTLKIRSTKLEDSAMYFCASSEEPGAPLAGTRNEQFFGPGTRLTVL.